Listed below are T cell receptor beta chains from one sample, sequenced in a study of T cell responses to AZD1222 COVID-19 vaccine. TCRdb's table, derived via immunoSEQ multiplex PCR, lists solely in-frame clones and lacks some. This sample carries about 140,000 clones, roughly 92% of them seen once, and the ten largest clones take around 5.1%. The sequencing used peripheral blood, collected on day 0 of AZD1222 vaccination. The receptor set was obtained from an adult in good health. Both conserved end residues are part of each CDR3. The order of the fields is V gene, D gene, J gene, clone size, CDR3 DNA, CDR3 protein. A D gene is named only where the DNA matches it firmly. Only some rows state a clone size, as once, few, many or a class for expanded clones.

V: TRBV5-5
D: TRBD2
J: TRBJ2-3
size: NA
DNA: TGTGCCAGCAGCTGGGGACTAGCGGATATGTACACAGATACGCAGTATTTT
CDR3: CASSWGLADMYTDTQYF

V: TRBV28
D: NA
J: TRBJ1-2
size: once
DNA: TGTGCCAGCAGCTACCAAGGGACGCGAAACTATGGCTACACCTTC
CDR3: CASSYQGTRNYGYTF

V: TRBV6-5
D: NA
J: TRBJ1-6
size: NA
DNA: TGTGCCAGCCGTACAGGGACGTATTCACCCCTCCACTTT
CDR3: CASRTGTYSPLHF

V: TRBV27
D: TRBD1
J: TRBJ1-1
size: once
DNA: TGTGCCAGCAGTGTGGGACAGGTGAACACTGAAGCTTTCTTT
CDR3: CASSVGQVNTEAFF

V: TRBV6-4
D: NA
J: TRBJ2-2
size: NA
DNA: TGTGCCAGCAGTGACCTTAGCGCCGGGGAGCTGTTTTTT
CDR3: CASSDLSAGELFF

V: TRBV27
D: NA
J: TRBJ2-7
size: NA
DNA: TGTGCCAGCAGTTTAACAGGATTCTTCGAGTACTTC
CDR3: CASSLTGFFEYF

V: TRBV28
D: TRBD2
J: TRBJ2-7
size: once
DNA: TGTGCCAGCAGTTTTAGTCCAACTGCGACTAGCGGGAGCTCCTACGAGCAGTACTTC
CDR3: CASSFSPTATSGSSYEQYF

V: TRBV6-1
D: NA
J: TRBJ2-2
size: NA
DNA: TGTGCCAGCAGTGAGACCGGACACCTCACCGGGGAGCTGTTTTTT
CDR3: CASSETGHLTGELFF

V: TRBV9
D: NA
J: TRBJ1-3
size: NA
DNA: TGTGCCAGCAGCTTGGGACACCACTCTGGAAACACCATATATTTT
CDR3: CASSLGHHSGNTIYF

V: TRBV7-8
D: NA
J: TRBJ2-7
size: NA
DNA: TGTGCCAGCAGCCAAACTCATGGGGTAGGATACGAGCAGTACTTC
CDR3: CASSQTHGVGYEQYF

V: TRBV18
D: NA
J: TRBJ2-7
size: NA
DNA: TGTGCCAGCTCGCAGGGGGGCGAGCAGTACTTC
CDR3: CASSQGGEQYF